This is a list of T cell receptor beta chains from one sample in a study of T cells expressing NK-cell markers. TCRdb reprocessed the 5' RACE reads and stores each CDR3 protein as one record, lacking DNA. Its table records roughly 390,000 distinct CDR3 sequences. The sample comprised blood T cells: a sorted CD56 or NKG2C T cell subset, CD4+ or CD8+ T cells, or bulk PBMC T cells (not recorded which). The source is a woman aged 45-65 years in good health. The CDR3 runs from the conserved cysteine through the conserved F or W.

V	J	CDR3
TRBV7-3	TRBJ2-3	CASRGQGQGEDTQYF
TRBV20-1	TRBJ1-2	CSARWAGSYYGYTF
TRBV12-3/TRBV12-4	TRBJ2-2	CASSPRPGQVATGELFF
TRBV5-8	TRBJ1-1	CASSLAGSDTEAFF
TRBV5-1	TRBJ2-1	CASRLTSGSNEQFF
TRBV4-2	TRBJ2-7	CASSQDGAGVYEQYF
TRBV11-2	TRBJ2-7	CASSLTSVYEQYF
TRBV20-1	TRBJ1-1	CSARGGRGAEAFF
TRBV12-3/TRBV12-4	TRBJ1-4	CASHRGRIPNEKLFF
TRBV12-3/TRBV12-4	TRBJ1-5	CASSLNQGPNQPQHF
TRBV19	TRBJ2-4	CASSVAGENIQYF
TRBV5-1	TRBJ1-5	CASSWVSGERPQHF
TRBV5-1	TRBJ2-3	CASSLERGTVTQYF
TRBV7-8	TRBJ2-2	CASSSGLAGAPGELFF
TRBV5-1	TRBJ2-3	CASSSAGQVVDTQYF
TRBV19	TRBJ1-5	CASSIFRQTYQPQHF
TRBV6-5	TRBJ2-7	CASRRQGSNEQYF
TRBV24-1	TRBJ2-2	CATTRREPNTGELFF
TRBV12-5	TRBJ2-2	CASGVWVGLRTDGELFF
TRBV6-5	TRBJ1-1	CASSFSAYTEAFF
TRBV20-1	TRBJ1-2	CSATYRDLANYGYTF
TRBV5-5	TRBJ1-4	CASSLDRGPTTNEKLFF
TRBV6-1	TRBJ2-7	CASSEGGQGKGFRYF
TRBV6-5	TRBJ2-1	CASSYAAGRAGEQFF
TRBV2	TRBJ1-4	CASSLGLQGREKLFF
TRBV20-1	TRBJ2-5	CSAITGFETQYF